Following are 18 T cell receptor beta chains from one sample sequenced in a study of shared clonotypes between healthy human individuals. The assay was immunoSEQ multiplex PCR, and TCRdb's table has in-frame clones only and misses some. The table has approximately 2.3 million clones, approximately 93% seen once. Sample: naive CD4+ T cells from PBMCs. Subset in this sample: CD45RA+ positively selected. Receptors originate from a man in his late teens or twenties in good health. Some clones in this sample may be carry-over from other donors' samples.

This chain connects TRBV14 to TRBJ2-5, with TRBD2 identical over 8 bases. The CDR3 loop spans 15 amino acids. V lost 4 bases, J lost 4 bases, and 8 bases stayed unmatched. Per germline, CDR1 SGHDN and CDR2 FVKESK. The CDR3 DNA sequence: TGTGCCAGCAGCCCCCGGACTAGCTCCCGAGAGACCCAGTACTTC. This gives the protein CASSPRTSSRETQYF.

There are a few counts of this clone. This specimen includes other DNA sequences encoding the same CDR3. This sequence joins TRBV30 and TRBJ1-5, with D possibly being TRBD1 (6 bases). The CDR3 is made up of 13 amino acids. Trimming took 2 bases from V and 3 from J, leaving 8 bases between them. CDR1 GTSNPN and CDR2 SVGIG come from the germline V gene (reference sequence). CDR3 protein: CAWSYRVNQPQHF. CDR3 nucleotides: TGTGCCTGGAGTTACAGGGTCAATCAGCCCCAGCATTTT.

The CDR3: CASSPARGPNEKLFF. The CDR3 DNA sequence: TGCGCCAGCAGTCCGGCCAGGGGGCCTAATGAAAAACTGTTTTTT. The V gene is TRBV23-1, the J gene TRBJ1-4; TRBD1 matches at 8 bases. TRBV23-1 is an ORF, and what it does is uncertain. This CDR3 has 15 amino acids. V shed 4 bases and J 3 bases; nucleotides not matched to a gene: 4.

The rearrangement links TRBV9 to TRBJ2-2, with TRBD1 matching 7 bases. Germline CDR1 reads SGDLS; CDR2 reads YYNGEE. V lost 0 bases to trimming and J lost 3 bases; unmatched junction nucleotides: 5. The CDR3 has 16 amino acids. The CDR3 sequence is CASSVDRGGDTGELFF. The CDR3 DNA reads TGTGCCAGCAGCGTAGACAGGGGTGGGGACACCGGGGAGCTGTTTTTT.

The chain uses TRBV4-3 and TRBJ2-7; 7 bases are a match to TRBD1. Germline trimming cut 7 bases from V and 1 base from J; bases unmatched to any gene: 7. The CDR3 is 14 residues long. CDR1 is LGHNA, CDR2 YSLEER, per germline. CDR3 residues: CASTRDSPSYEQYF. CDR3 in DNA: TGCGCCAGCACCCGGGACAGTCCTTCCTACGAGCAGTACTTC.

This chain uses TRBV9 with TRBJ2-3, with TRBD1 matching 7 bases. The V gene end was trimmed by 4 bases and the J gene end by 1 base; junction bases not matched to a gene: 6. The CDR3 is 15 amino acids. CDR1 and CDR2 from the germline V gene are SGDLS and YYNGEE. The CDR3 DNA reads as TGTGCCAGCAGCCGAGACAGGGTAGGCACAGATACGCAGTATTTT. It is translated as CASSRDRVGTDTQYF.

This chain joins TRBV5-1 and TRBJ2-5, with D unresolved. Germline V gene data show CDR1 as SGHRS and CDR2 as YFSETQ. The CDR3 covers 13 residues. V was clipped by 0 bases and J by 4 bases, with 7 bases between them. The CDR3 loop reads CASSLENAETQYF. CDR3 sequence (DNA): TGCGCCAGCAGCTTGGAGAATGCAGAGACCCAGTACTTC.

Notes on this clone: The sample contains more than one DNA sequence encoding this CDR3. The chain employs TRBV7-9 and TRBJ1-5; the match to TRBD1 covers 7 bases. Germline CDR1 reads SEHNR; CDR2 reads FQNEAQ (reference sequence). CDR3 length equals 16 residues. J gave up 4 bases and V 3 bases, and 9 bases lay outside the gene matches. This chain's CDR3 is CASSLGPGGGNQPQHF. In nucleotides, the CDR3 is TGTGCCAGCAGCTTGGGCCCAGGGGGAGGTAATCAGCCCCAGCATTTT.

The chain is built from TRBV7-9 and TRBJ2-7; 13 bases agree with TRBD2. Germline trimming cut 5 bases from V and 7 bases from J; bases unmatched to any gene: 11. This CDR3 spans 16 amino acids. CDR1 is SEHNR, CDR2 FQNEAQ, per germline (reference sequence). CDR3 protein: CASSPPGTSGTREQYF. As DNA, the CDR3 is TGTGCCAGCAGCCCCCCCGGGACTAGCGGGACTCGGGAGCAGTACTTC.

The chain has TRBV2 and TRBJ2-3; 7 positions match TRBD1. J was trimmed by 2 bases and V by 5 bases; bases with no gene match: 10. Looked up from germline, CDR1 is SNHLY and CDR2 is FYNNEI. The CDR3 covers 16 residues. The CDR3 DNA follows: TGTGCCAGCAGTTTACAGGGGATCGGGATCACAGATACGCAGTATTTT. Its protein is CASSLQGIGITDTQYF.

As DNA, the CDR3 is TGTGCCAGTAGTATAGCACAGGGAGGTCACAACACCGGGGAGCTGTTTTTT. It is translated as CASSIAQGGHNTGELFF. V gene TRBV19 combines with J gene TRBJ2-2; tentatively, D is TRBD1 or TRBD2 (6 bases each). CDR3 length equals 17 residues. Between the trimmed V and J ends, which lost 1 base and 2 bases, there was a span of 14 bases. Germline CDR1 reads LNHDA; CDR2 reads SQIVND (reference sequence).

This chain links TRBV28 with TRBJ1-2, with D unresolved. From germline, CDR1 is MDHEN and CDR2 SYDVKM. This CDR3 contains 13 residues. Trimming took off 8 bases at V and 1 base at J, with 11 bases between the two ends. CDR3 sequence reads: CASRQDFNYGYTF. DNA for the CDR3: TGTGCCAGCCGTCAGGATTTTAACTATGGCTACACCTTC.

The chain joins TRBV10-3 to TRBJ1-4; no clear D. The CDR3 has 13 amino acids. V dropped 6 bases and J dropped 2 bases, with 7 bases sitting between them. Germline V CDR1 and CDR2: ENHRY, SYGVKD. The CDR3 region is CAIRGSTNEKLFF. DNA of the CDR3: TGTGCCATCAGAGGGTCCACTAATGAAAAACTGTTTTTT.

CDR3 nucleotides: TGTGCCATCAGTGACCAGACACTGGGGGAGACCCAGTACTTC. It is translated as CAISDQTLGETQYF. This chain uses TRBV10-3 with TRBJ2-5; D unresolved. V was shortened by 3 bases and J by 5 bases, with 13 bases between the two germline ends. The CDR3 is 14 residues long. Germline assignment: CDR1 ENHRY and CDR2 SYGVKD.

This rearrangement joins TRBV15 to TRBJ2-1; the D is unclear. The CDR3 consists of 17 residues. Germline assignment: CDR1 LNHNV and CDR2 YYDKDF (reference sequence). Trimming removed 4 bases at V and 3 bases at J, with 19 bases between. The CDR3 DNA follows: TGTGCCACCAGCATAGTTGTTGGCACTTTATACTACAATGAGCAGTTCTTC. Translation: CATSIVVGTLYYNEQFF. Using reference TRBV15 and TRBJ2-1 for the parts outside the CDR3, the full variable domain is DAMVIQNPRYQVTQFGKPVTLSCSQTLNHNVMYWYQQKSSQAPKLLFHYYDKDFNNEADTPDNFQSRRPNTSFCFLDIRSPGLGDTAMYLCATSIVVGTLYYNEQFFGPGTRLTVL.

The chain joins TRBV7-8 to TRBJ1-4; TRBD1 aligns across 8 bases. Looked up from germline, CDR1 is SGHVS and CDR2 is FQNEAQ. Trimming at V came to 0 bases and at J to 7 bases, leaving 4 bases not matched to a gene. The CDR3 is made up of 15 amino acids. CDR3 loop: CASSLAPGGSEKLFF. The CDR3 DNA is TGTGCCAGCAGCTTAGCTCCAGGGGGCAGTGAAAAACTGTTTTTT.

V gene TRBV7-2 combines with J gene TRBJ1-4; D is undetermined. Trimming stripped 3 bases from V and 4 bases from J, with 12 bases between. The germline CDR1 and CDR2 sequences are SGHTA and FQGNSA. The CDR3 extends over 15 amino acids. This CDR3 is CASSFERGFNEKLFF. CDR3 sequence (DNA): TGTGCCAGCAGCTTTGAGAGAGGGTTTAATGAAAAACTGTTTTTT. The full variable domain, with the rest looked up from reference TRBV7-2 and TRBJ1-4, is GAGVSQSPSNKVTEKGKDVELRCDPISGHTALYWYRQSLGQGLEFLIYFQGNSAPDKSGLPSDRFSAERTGGSVSTLTIQRTQQEDSAVYLCASSFERGFNEKLFFGSGTQLSVL.

J is TRBJ2-1 and V is TRBV15; 7 bases are shared with TRBD1. This CDR3 has 17 residues. Trimming at V came to 0 bases and at J to 4 bases, leaving 9 bases not matched to a gene. Per germline, CDR1 LNHNV and CDR2 YYDKDF (reference sequence). The CDR3 sequence is CATSRDTSGQMYNEQFF. For the CDR3, the DNA is TGTGCCACCAGCAGAGATACTTCGGGACAGATGTACAATGAGCAGTTCTTC. Based on the CDR3 plus reference TRBV15 and TRBJ2-1, the full variable domain is DAMVIQNPRYQVTQFGKPVTLSCSQTLNHNVMYWYQQKSSQAPKLLFHYYDKDFNNEADTPDNFQSRRPNTSFCFLDIRSPGLGDTAMYLCATSRDTSGQMYNEQFFGPGTRLTVL.